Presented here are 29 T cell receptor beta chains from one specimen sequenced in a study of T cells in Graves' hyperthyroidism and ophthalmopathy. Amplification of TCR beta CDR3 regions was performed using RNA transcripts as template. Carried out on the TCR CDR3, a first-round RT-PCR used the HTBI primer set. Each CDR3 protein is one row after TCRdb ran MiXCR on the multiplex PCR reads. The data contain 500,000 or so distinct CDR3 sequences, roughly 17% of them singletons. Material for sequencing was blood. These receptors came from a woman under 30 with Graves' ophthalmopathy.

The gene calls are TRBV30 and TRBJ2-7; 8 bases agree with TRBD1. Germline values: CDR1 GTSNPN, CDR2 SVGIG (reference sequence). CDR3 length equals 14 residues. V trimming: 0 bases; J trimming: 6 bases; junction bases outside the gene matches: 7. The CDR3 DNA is TGTGCCTGGAGTGTATCTGGACAGGGTTCCGAGCAGTACTTC. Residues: CAWSVSGQGSEQYF.

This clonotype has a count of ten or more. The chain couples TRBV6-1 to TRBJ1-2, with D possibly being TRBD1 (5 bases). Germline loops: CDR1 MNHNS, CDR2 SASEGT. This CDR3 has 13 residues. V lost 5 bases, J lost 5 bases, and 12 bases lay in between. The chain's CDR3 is CASSPQESYGYTF. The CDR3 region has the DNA TGTGCCAGCAGTCCACAGGAATCTTATGGCTACACCTTC.

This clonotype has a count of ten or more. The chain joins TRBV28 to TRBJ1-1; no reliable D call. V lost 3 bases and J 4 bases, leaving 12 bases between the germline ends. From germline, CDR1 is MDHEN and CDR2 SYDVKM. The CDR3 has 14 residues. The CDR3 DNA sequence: TGTGCCAGCAGTTTGTTGGCTGGTGGCACTGAAGCTTTCTTT. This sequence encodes CASSLLAGGTEAFF.

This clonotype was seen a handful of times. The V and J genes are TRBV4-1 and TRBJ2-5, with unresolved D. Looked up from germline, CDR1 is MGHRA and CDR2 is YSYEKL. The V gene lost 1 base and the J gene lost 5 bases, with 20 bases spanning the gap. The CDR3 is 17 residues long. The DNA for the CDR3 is TGCGCCAGCAGCCAAGGGCCTAACAGTGTCGGTGGGGAGACCCAGTACTTC. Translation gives CASSQGPNSVGGETQYF.

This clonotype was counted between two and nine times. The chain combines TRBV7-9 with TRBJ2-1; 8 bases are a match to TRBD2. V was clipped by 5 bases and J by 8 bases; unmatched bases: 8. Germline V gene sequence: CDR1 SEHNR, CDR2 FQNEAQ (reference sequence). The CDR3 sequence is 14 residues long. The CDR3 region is CASSEGLGRDEQFF. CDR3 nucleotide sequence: TGTGCCAGCAGCGAGGGACTAGGTCGCGATGAGCAGTTCTTC.

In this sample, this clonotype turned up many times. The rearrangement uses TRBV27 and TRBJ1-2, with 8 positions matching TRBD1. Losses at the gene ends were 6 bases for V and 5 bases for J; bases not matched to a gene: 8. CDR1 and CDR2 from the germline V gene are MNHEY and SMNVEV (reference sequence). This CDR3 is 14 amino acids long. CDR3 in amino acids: CASSTGGGIYGYTF. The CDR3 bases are TGTGCCAGCAGCACAGGGGGGGGGATTTATGGCTACACCTTC.

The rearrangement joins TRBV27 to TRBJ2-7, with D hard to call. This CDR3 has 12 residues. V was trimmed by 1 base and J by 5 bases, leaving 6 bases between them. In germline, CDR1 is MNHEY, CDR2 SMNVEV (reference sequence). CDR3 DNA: TGTGCCAGCAGTTTATTAGGCCACGAGCAGTACTTC. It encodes CASSLLGHEQYF.

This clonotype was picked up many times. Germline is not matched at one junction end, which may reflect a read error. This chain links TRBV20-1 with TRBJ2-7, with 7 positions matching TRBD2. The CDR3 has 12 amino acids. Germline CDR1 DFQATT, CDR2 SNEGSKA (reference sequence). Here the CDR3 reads CSARTSSSEQYF. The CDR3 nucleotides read TGCAGTGCGCGGACTAGTTCCTCCGAGCAGTACTTC.

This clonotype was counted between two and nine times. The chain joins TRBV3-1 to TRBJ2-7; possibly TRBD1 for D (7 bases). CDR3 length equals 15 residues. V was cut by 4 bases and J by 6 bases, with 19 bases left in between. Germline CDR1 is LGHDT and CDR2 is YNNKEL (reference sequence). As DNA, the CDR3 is TGTGCCAGCAGCCTGGCGGCAGGGGGGCCCGCCGAGCAGTACTTC. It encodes CASSLAAGGPAEQYF.

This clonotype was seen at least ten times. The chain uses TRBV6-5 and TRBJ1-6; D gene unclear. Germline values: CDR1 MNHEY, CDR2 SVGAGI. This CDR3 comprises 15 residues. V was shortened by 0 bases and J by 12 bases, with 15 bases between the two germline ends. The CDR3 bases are TGTGCCAGCAGTTACTCTTGGCCGTTGGCAGAACCCCTCCACTTT. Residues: CASSYSWPLAEPLHF.

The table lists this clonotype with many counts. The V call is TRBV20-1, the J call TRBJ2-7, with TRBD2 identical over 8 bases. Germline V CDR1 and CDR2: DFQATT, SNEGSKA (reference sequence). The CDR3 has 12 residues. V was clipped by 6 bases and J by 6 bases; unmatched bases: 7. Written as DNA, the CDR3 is TGCAGTGCGCAGACGGGGGGGAGCGAGCAGTACTTC. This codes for CSAQTGGSEQYF.

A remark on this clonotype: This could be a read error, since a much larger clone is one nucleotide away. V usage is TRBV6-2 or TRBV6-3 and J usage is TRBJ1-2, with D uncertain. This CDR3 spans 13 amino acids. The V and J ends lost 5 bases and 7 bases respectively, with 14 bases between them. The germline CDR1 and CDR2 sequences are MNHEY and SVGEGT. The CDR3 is CASSVGRTCGYTF. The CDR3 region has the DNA TGTGCCAGCAGTGTGGGCAGGACCTGTGGCTACACCTTC.

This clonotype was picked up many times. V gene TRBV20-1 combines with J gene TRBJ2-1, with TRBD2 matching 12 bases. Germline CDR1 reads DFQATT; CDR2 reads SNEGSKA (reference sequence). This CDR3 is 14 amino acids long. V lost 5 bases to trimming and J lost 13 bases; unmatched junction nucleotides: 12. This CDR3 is CSAPRSSGRAIQFF. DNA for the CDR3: TGCAGTGCTCCCCGGTCTAGCGGGAGGGCGATACAGTTCTTC.

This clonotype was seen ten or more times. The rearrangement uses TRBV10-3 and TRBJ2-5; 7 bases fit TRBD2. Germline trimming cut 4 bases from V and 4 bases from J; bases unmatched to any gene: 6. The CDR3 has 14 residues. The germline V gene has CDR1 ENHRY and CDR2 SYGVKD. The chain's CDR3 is CAISVSPGGETQYF. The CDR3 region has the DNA TGTGCCATCAGTGTTTCTCCGGGAGGAGAGACCCAGTACTTC.

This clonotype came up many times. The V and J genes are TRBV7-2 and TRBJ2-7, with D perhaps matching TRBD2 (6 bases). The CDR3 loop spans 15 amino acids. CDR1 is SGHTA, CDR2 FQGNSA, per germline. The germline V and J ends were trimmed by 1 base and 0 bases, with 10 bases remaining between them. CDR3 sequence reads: CASSLERGSSYEQYF. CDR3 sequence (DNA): TGTGCCAGCAGCTTAGAACGGGGGAGCTCCTACGAGCAGTACTTC.

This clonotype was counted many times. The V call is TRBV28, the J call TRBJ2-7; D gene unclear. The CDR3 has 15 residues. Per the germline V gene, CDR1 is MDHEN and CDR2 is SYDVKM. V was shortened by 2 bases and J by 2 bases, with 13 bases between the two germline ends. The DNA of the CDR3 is TGTGCCAGCAGTTTACCGTCTGCTGGTACCTACGAGCAGTACTTC. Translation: CASSLPSAGTYEQYF.

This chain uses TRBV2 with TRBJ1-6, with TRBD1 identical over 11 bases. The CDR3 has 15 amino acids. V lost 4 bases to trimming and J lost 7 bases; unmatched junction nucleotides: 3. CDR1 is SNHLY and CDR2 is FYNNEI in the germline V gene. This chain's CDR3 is CASSVGTGGNSPLHF. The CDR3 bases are TGTGCCAGCAGTGTCGGGACAGGGGGAAATTCACCCCTCCACTTT.

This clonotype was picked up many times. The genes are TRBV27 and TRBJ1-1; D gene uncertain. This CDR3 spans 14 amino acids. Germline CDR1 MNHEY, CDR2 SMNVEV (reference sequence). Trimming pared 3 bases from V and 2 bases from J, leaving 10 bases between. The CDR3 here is CASSLSLGNTEAFF. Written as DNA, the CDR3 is TGTGCCAGCAGTTTGTCGCTAGGAAACACTGAAGCTTTCTTT.

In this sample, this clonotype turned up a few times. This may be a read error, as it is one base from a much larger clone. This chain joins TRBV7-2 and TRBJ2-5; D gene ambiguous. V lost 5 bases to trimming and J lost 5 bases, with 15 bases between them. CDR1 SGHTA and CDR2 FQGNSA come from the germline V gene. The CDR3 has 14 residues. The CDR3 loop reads CASSNRSDAETQYF. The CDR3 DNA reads TGTGCCAGCAGCAACCGGAGCGACGCGGAGACCCAGTACTTC.

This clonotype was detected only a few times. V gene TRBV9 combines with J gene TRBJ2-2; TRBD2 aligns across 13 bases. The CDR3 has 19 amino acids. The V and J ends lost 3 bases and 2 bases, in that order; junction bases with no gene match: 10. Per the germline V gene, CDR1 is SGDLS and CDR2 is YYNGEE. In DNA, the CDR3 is TGTGCCAGCAGCGCACTCGGACTAGCGGGAGACTATAACACCGGGGAGCTGTTTTTT. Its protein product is CASSALGLAGDYNTGELFF.

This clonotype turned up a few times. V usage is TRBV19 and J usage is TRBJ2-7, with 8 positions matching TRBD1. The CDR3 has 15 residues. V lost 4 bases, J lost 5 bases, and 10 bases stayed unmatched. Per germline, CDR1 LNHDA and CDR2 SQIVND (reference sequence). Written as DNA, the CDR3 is TGTGCCAGTAGTAGCGGACAGGGATTGAGGAACGAGCAGTACTTC. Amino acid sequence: CASSSGQGLRNEQYF.

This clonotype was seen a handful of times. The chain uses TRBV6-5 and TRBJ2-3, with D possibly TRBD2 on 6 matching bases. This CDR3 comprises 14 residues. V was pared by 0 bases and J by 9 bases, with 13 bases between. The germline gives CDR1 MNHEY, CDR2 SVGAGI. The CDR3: CASSYSSVSGTQYF. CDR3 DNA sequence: TGTGCCAGCAGTTACTCGTCGGTTAGCGGAACGCAGTATTTT.

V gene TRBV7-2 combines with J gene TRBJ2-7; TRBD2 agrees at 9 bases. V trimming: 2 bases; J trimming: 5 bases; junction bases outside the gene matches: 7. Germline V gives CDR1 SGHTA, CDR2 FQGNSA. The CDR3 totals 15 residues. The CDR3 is CASSLRLAGRNEQYF. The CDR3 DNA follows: TGTGCCAGCAGCTTAAGGCTAGCGGGACGAAACGAGCAGTACTTC.

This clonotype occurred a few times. CDR3 coding DNA: TGTGCCAGCAGCTCAGGGACTAGCGGGGGGGCTGAGCAGTTCTTC. This sequence encodes CASSSGTSGGAEQFF. The chain links TRBV7-3 to TRBJ2-1, with 16 bases identical to TRBD2. Germline CDR1 reads SGHTA; CDR2 reads FQGTGA. With 4 bases clipped from V and 9 bases from J, the junction kept 3 bases outside the gene matches. The CDR3 is 15 amino acids.

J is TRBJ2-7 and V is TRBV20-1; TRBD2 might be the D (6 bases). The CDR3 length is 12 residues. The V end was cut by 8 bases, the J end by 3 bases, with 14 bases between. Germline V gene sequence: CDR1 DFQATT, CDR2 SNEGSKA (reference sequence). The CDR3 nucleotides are TGCAGTCCGGGACTCCGAAACTACGAGCAGTACTTC. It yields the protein CSPGLRNYEQYF.

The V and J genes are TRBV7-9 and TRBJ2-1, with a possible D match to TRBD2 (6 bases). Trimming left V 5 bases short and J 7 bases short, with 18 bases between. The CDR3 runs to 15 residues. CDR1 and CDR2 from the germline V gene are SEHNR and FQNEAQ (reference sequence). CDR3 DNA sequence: TGTGCCAGCAGCCCAGGCGGGGCCGCTAATAATGAGCAGTTCTTC. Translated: CASSPGGAANNEQFF.

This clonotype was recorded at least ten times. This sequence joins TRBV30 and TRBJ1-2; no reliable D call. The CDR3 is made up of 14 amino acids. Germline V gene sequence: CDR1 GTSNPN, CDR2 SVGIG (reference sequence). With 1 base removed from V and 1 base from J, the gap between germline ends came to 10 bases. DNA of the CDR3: TGTGCCTGGAGTGGTGCCGGGTTTAACTATGGCTACACCTTC. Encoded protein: CAWSGAGFNYGYTF.

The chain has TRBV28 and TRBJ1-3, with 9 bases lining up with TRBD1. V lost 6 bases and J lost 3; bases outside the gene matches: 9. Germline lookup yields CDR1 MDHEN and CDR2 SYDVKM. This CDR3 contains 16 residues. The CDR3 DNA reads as TGTGCCAGCAGCCAAGCCGGGACAGGGAATGGAAACACCATATATTTT. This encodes CASSQAGTGNGNTIYF.

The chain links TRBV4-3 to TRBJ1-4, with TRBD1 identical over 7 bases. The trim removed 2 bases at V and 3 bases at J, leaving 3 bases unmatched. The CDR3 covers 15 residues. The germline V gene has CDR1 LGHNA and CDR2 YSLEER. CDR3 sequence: CASSQSGTANEKLFF. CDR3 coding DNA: TGCGCCAGCAGCCAATCGGGGACAGCTAATGAAAAACTGTTTTTT.